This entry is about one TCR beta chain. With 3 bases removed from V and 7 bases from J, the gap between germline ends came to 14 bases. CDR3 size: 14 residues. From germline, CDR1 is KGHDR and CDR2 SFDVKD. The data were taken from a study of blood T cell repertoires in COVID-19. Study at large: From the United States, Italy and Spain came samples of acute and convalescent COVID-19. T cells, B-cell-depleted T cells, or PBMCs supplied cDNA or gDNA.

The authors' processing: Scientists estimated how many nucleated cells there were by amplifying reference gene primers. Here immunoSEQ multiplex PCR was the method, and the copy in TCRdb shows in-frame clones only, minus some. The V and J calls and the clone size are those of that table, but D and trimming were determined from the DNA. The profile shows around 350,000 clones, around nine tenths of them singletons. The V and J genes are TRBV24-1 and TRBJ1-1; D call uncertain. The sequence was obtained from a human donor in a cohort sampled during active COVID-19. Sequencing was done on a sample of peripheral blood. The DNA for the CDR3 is TGTGCCACCAGTGATCTCTTGAGGGCCCATGAAGCTTTCTTT. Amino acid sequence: CATSDLLRAHEAFF.